This entry lists 32 T cell receptor beta chains sequenced from one sample in a study of Ad26.COV2.S vaccination and SARS-CoV-2 variants listed by TCRdb under 2021. Preparation of the library involved the immunoSEQ multiplex PCR assay. TCRdb took this table from immuneACCESS and kept in-frame rearrangements with V and J called. Such tables lack part of the clones; where checked against another copy, unresolved V genes explain under half of the gap, and the rest is unexplained. This sample gives about 320,000 clones in total; approximately 86% of them show up just once. The ten largest clones take up around 1.9% of the sample. The intended sense of this specimen's treatment or condition label: about 20 received Ad26.COV2.S at low or high dose, single or two shots; several received placebo; per-sample allocation not given. For vaccine and placebo recipients, the sequenced repertoires came from samples collected on day 63 after the first injection.

This sample comprised peripheral blood, obtained in a trial of Ad26.COV2.S vaccine versus placebo. The receptors shown here come from a person aged 18-65 years who received the Ad26.COV2.S COVID-19 vaccine or a placebo.

J is TRBJ1-3 and V is TRBV4-1; TRBD1 matches at 7 bases. The V segment lost 1 base and the J segment 6 bases; nucleotides outside the gene matches: 9. From germline, CDR1 is MGHRA and CDR2 YSYEKL. This CDR3 has 16 amino acids. In DNA form, the CDR3 reads TGCGCCAGCAGCCAAGTGTATAGGGGGCGCGTAAACACCATATATTTT. It codes for CASSQVYRGRVNTIYF.

J is TRBJ1-6 and V is TRBV20-1; TRBD1 might be the D (5 bases). V lost 7 bases, J lost 14 bases, and 15 bases lay in between. Germline V lookup: CDR1 DFQATT, CDR2 SNEGSKA (reference sequence). This CDR3 comprises 11 residues. The CDR3 nucleotides read TGCAGTGTAGGGGTAAAGGGAACCCTCCACTTT. This translates into CSVGVKGTLHF.

The count of this clone is one. This sequence joins TRBV5-1 and TRBJ1-3; no firm D call. This CDR3 comprises 13 residues. Looked up from germline, CDR1 is SGHRS and CDR2 is YFSETQ. Trimming removed 6 bases from V and 2 bases from J, with 9 bases in between. CDR3 protein: CASTAGTGNTIYF. CDR3 coding DNA: TGCGCCAGCACGGCGGGTACTGGAAACACCATATATTTT.

J is TRBJ1-5 and V is TRBV18; weak D call: TRBD1 (5 bases). Germline CDR1 reads KGHSH; CDR2 reads LQKENI. With 6 bases removed from V and 4 bases from J, the gap between germline ends came to 13 bases. The CDR3 runs to 14 residues. The CDR3 sequence is CASSLAGGNQPQHF. In DNA, the CDR3 is TGTGCCAGCTCCCTAGCCGGGGGGAATCAGCCCCAGCATTTT.

The gene calls are TRBV18 and TRBJ1-4; TRBD1 might be the D (6 bases). Germline lookup yields CDR1 KGHSH and CDR2 LQKENI. CDR3 length: 15 amino acids. The ends were cut back, 1 base at V and 6 bases at J, with 12 bases in the middle. CDR3 sequence: CASSPRPGEDEKLFF. The CDR3 nucleotides read TGTGCCAGCTCACCACGGCCAGGGGAGGATGAAAAACTGTTTTTT.

The rearrangement links TRBV6-2 or TRBV6-3 to TRBJ2-5; no clear D gene. The germline gives CDR1 MNHEY, CDR2 SVGEGT. CDR3 size: 13 residues. Trimming took off 0 bases at V and 9 bases at J, with 11 bases between the two ends. The CDR3 bases are TGTGCCAGCAGTTACTCGTTCTATGGGGCCCAGTACTTC. Protein: CASSYSFYGAQYF.

This chain uses TRBV29-1 with TRBJ1-1; possible D gene TRBD1, 5 bases. CDR3 size: 12 residues. In germline, CDR1 is SQVTM, CDR2 ANQGSEA. The V end lost 4 bases, the J end lost 5 bases, and 11 bases lay between the germline ends. CDR3 sequence reads: CSVGQGETEAFF. CDR3 sequence (DNA): TGCAGCGTTGGCCAGGGTGAGACTGAAGCTTTCTTT.

CDR3 residues: CASSIVGGTSSYEQYF. In nucleotides, the CDR3 is TGTGCCAGTAGTATAGTGGGAGGGACTAGCTCCTACGAGCAGTACTTC. The rearrangement uses TRBV19 and TRBJ2-7; TRBD2 agrees at 8 bases. There are 16 residues in the CDR3. Germline V CDR1 and CDR2: LNHDA, SQIVND (reference sequence). The V gene end was trimmed by 1 base and the J gene end by 0 bases; junction bases not matched to a gene: 5.

The V call is TRBV18, the J call TRBJ1-2; no firm D call. Per the germline V gene, CDR1 is KGHSH and CDR2 is LQKENI. The V gene lost 2 bases and the J gene lost 8 bases, with 15 bases spanning the gap. The CDR3 covers 14 residues. The CDR3 nucleotides read TGTGCCAGCTCACCAGATAAGCAAATCCGGGGCTACACCTTC. Protein product: CASSPDKQIRGYTF.

The rearrangement uses TRBV27 and TRBJ1-6, with 7 nucleotides matching TRBD1. V was clipped by 5 bases and J by 0 bases; unmatched bases: 10. CDR1 is MNHEY, CDR2 SMNVEV, per germline (reference sequence). The CDR3 is 18 residues long. The CDR3 nucleotides are TGTGCCAGCAGTCTAAGACAGGGCCCTAGCTCCTATAATTCACCCCTCCACTTT. It translates to CASSLRQGPSSYNSPLHF.

J is TRBJ2-2 and V is TRBV19; possible D gene TRBD1, 6 bases. Germline-derived CDR1 and CDR2 are LNHDA and SQIVND (reference sequence). V lost 5 bases, J lost 5 bases, and 15 bases lay in between. The CDR3 extends over 15 amino acids. DNA for the CDR3: TGTGCCAGTAGTGGCTCCAGGGGTCCTACCGGGGAGCTGTTTTTT. This translates into CASSGSRGPTGELFF.

This clone was counted between two and nine times. This chain uses TRBV13 with TRBJ2-1; 9 nucleotides align to TRBD2. Germline CDR1 and CDR2: PRHDT and FYEKMQ (reference sequence). The CDR3 contains 18 residues. V lost 4 bases to trimming and J lost 4 bases; unmatched junction nucleotides: 14. The CDR3 nucleotides are TGTGCCAGCAGCTCCCCTGGCGCTAGCGGGGCTCGGTACAATGAGCAGTTCTTC. Its translation is CASSSPGASGARYNEQFF.

The genes are TRBV3-1 (or the pseudogene TRBV3-2) and TRBJ2-1; D is unresolved. V was pared by 1 base and J by 10 bases, with 5 bases between. There are 11 residues in the CDR3. CDR1 LGHDT and CDR2 YNNKEL come from the germline V gene (reference sequence). CDR3 sequence reads: CASSQAREQFF. As DNA, the CDR3 is TGTGCCAGCAGCCAAGCCCGAGAGCAGTTCTTC.

The V and J genes are TRBV25-1 and TRBJ1-5, with D tentatively TRBD1 (6 bases). The CDR3 has 12 residues. From germline, CDR1 is MGHDK and CDR2 SYGVNS. V was trimmed by 7 bases and J by 2 bases, leaving 6 bases between them. DNA for the CDR3: TGTGCCAGCAACAGGGGCAATCAGCCCCAGCATTTT. This encodes CASNRGNQPQHF.

The J gene is TRBJ2-1, the V gene TRBV19, with D maybe TRBD2 (5 bases). The CDR3 consists of 14 residues. Germline assignment: CDR1 LNHDA and CDR2 SQIVND (reference sequence). With 6 bases removed from V and 9 bases from J, the gap between germline ends came to 18 bases. The CDR3 DNA follows: TGTGCCAGTAGCCGGACGCCGGGAATAAGTGAGCAGTTCTTC. This sequence encodes CASSRTPGISEQFF. The entire variable domain, with the rest obtained from reference TRBV19 and TRBJ2-1, is as follows: DGGITQSPKYLFRKEGQNVTLSCEQNLNHDAMYWYRQDPGQGLRLIYYSQIVNDFQKGDIAEGYSVSREKKESFPLTVTSAQKNPTAFYLCASSRTPGISEQFFGPGTRLTVL.

V is TRBV7-2 and J is TRBJ1-3; D is unresolved. The CDR3 consists of 15 residues. Trimming took off 2 bases at V and 0 bases at J, with 8 bases between the two ends. Germline V lookup: CDR1 SGHTA, CDR2 FQGNSA. This CDR3 is CASSLNRVSGNTIYF. For the CDR3, the DNA is TGTGCCAGCAGCTTAAACAGAGTCTCTGGAAACACCATATATTTT. The full variable domain, in which reference TRBV7-2 and TRBJ1-3 provide the parts outside the CDR3, is GAGVSQSPSNKVTEKGKDVELRCDPISGHTALYWYRQSLGQGLEFLIYFQGNSAPDKSGLPSDRFSAERTGGSVSTLTIQRTQQEDSAVYLCASSLNRVSGNTIYFGEGSWLTVV.

This clone was found once. V and J are TRBV6-5 and TRBJ1-1; D gene ambiguous. CDR1 is MNHEY, CDR2 SVGAGI, per germline. V dropped 0 bases and J dropped 1 base, with 12 bases sitting between them. This CDR3 is built from 16 residues. CDR3 DNA: TGTGCCAGCAGTTACTCGAATTTTCAACCGAACACTGAAGCTTTCTTT. The encoded protein is CASSYSNFQPNTEAFF.

In DNA, the CDR3 is TGTGCCAGCAGTGAACTCGGACTCATGAACACTGAAGCTTTCTTT. Its translation: CASSELGLMNTEAFF. The chain is built from TRBV6-1 and TRBJ1-1; D gene unclear. Germline values: CDR1 MNHNS, CDR2 SASEGT. V lost 2 bases and J 0 bases, leaving 10 bases between the germline ends. The CDR3 is made up of 15 amino acids.

The chain couples TRBV29-1 to TRBJ1-2, with D maybe TRBD1 (5 bases). Trimming left V 3 bases short and J 3 bases short, with 14 bases between. CDR1 and CDR2 (germline): SQVTM, ANQGSEA. The CDR3 runs 14 residues. For the CDR3, the DNA is TGCAGCGTTGACGACCCCGGGGGATACTATGGCTACACCTTC. Its translation: CSVDDPGGYYGYTF. The complete variable domain, with remaining parts taken from reference TRBV29-1 and TRBJ1-2, reads SAVISQKPSRDICQRGTSLTIQCQVDSQVTMMFWYRQQPGQSLTLIATANQGSEATYESGFVIDKFPISRPNLTFSTLTVSNMSPEDSSIYLCSVDDPGGYYGYTFGSGTRLTVV.

V usage is TRBV5-1 and J usage is TRBJ2-3; D is uncertain. V lost 3 bases and J 2 bases, leaving 13 bases between the germline ends. The CDR3 is made up of 15 amino acids. Germline CDR1 SGHRS, CDR2 YFSETQ. CDR3 coding DNA: TGCGCCAGCAGCTCGGTCATCTCTGACACAGATACGCAGTATTTT. Protein sequence: CASSSVISDTDTQYF.

The chain is built from TRBV29-1 and TRBJ1-1; D remains unclear. The CDR3 runs to 12 residues. The germline V gene has CDR1 SQVTM and CDR2 ANQGSEA. V was shortened by 5 bases and J by 5 bases, with 12 bases between the two germline ends. The CDR3: CSVKGTQTEAFF. CDR3 DNA: TGCAGCGTTAAAGGTACCCAGACTGAAGCTTTCTTT.

The sample holds one count of this clone. At one of its ends the junction is not consistent with the germline gene, which may arise from a read error. The V call is TRBV5-6, the J call TRBJ1-2, with 8 positions matching TRBD1. The CDR3 runs to 14 residues. Germline CDR1 and CDR2: SGHDT and YYEEEE. CDR3 protein: CASSHTLTGATILF. The DNA of the CDR3 is TGTGCCAGCAGCCACACATTGACAGGGGCCACCATCCTCTTC.

The chain couples TRBV12-3 or TRBV12-4 to TRBJ2-7, with 7 nucleotides matching TRBD1. The CDR3 runs 13 residues. V shed 11 bases and J 3 bases; nucleotides not matched to a gene: 10. The CDR3 nucleotides are TGTGCCTCCCGCCCCGGGACAGACTACGAGCAGTACTTC. It is translated as CASRPGTDYEQYF.

V is TRBV19 and J is TRBJ2-3, with 9 bases fitting TRBD1. V lost 6 bases, J lost 1 base, and 5 bases stayed unmatched. The CDR3 runs to 15 residues. Germline loops: CDR1 LNHDA, CDR2 SQIVND (reference sequence). CDR3 protein: CASSWGDRGTDTQYF. The CDR3 nucleotides are TGTGCCAGTAGCTGGGGGGACAGGGGCACAGATACGCAGTATTTT.

This clone was found once. The chain is built from TRBV6-6 and TRBJ2-1; perhaps TRBD2 as D (7 bases). Trimming shortened V by 6 bases and J by 1 base, and 13 bases separated the two germline ends. This CDR3 has 15 residues. Germline CDR1 MNHNY, CDR2 SVGAGI (reference sequence). The CDR3 reads CASRGGGSSYNEQFF. CDR3 nucleotides: TGTGCCAGCAGGGGAGGGGGGTCTTCCTACAATGAGCAGTTCTTC.

The V gene is TRBV2, the J gene TRBJ1-2, with a tentative D call TRBD1 (5 bases). CDR1 is SNHLY, CDR2 FYNNEI, per germline. The CDR3 has 17 amino acids. V was cut by 4 bases and J by 3 bases, with 21 bases left in between. DNA for the CDR3: TGTGCCAGCAGTGGCCCGGCCGGGGCGGGTGGGGACTATGGCTACACCTTC. Its protein is CASSGPAGAGGDYGYTF.

V is TRBV9 and J is TRBJ2-1; 9 bases line up with TRBD2. CDR3 length: 17 amino acids. V dropped 6 bases and J dropped 0; count of bases not matched to a gene: 10. Germline assignment: CDR1 SGDLS and CDR2 YYNGEE. The CDR3 bases are TGTGCCAGCACCGAGGGCGGGGGGGCGAGCTCCTACAATGAGCAGTTCTTC. Translating it yields CASTEGGGASSYNEQFF. Variable domain in full (rest from reference TRBV9 and TRBJ2-1): DSGVTQTPKHLITATGQRVTLRCSPRSGDLSVYWYQQSLDQGLQFLIQYYNGEERAKGNILERFSAQQFPDLHSELNLSSLELGDSALYFCASTEGGGASSYNEQFFGPGTRLTVL.

This chain uses TRBV5-4 with TRBJ2-1; TRBD2 matches at 9 bases. Trimming took 4 bases from V and 8 from J; bases not matched to a gene: 4. Germline CDR1 is SGHNT and CDR2 is YYREEE (reference sequence). This CDR3 comprises 13 residues. The DNA of the CDR3 is TGTGCCAGCAGCCCGGGCGGGGGGGATGAGCAGTTCTTC. This translates into CASSPGGGDEQFF. The whole variable domain, filled in from reference TRBV5-4 and TRBJ2-1, reads ETGVTQSPTHLIKTRGQQVTLRCSSQSGHNTVSWYQQALGQGPQFIFQYYREEENGRGNFPPRFSGLQFPNYSSELNVNALELDDSALYLCASSPGGGDEQFFGPGTRLTVL.

J is TRBJ2-2 and V is TRBV18; possible D gene TRBD2, 7 bases. Germline assignment: CDR1 KGHSH and CDR2 LQKENI. V was pared by 8 bases and J by 6 bases, with 19 bases between. The CDR3 is 15 residues long. In DNA, the CDR3 is TGTGCCAGCGCAAACCGGGGGGCAGGGCCCGGGGAGCTGTTTTTT. Translating gives CASANRGAGPGELFF.

V gene TRBV3-1 (or the pseudogene TRBV3-2) combines with J gene TRBJ1-6, with 8 positions matching TRBD1. Germline CDR1 LGHDT, CDR2 YNNKEL (reference sequence). V lost 1 base to trimming and J lost 9 bases; unmatched junction nucleotides: 5. This CDR3 spans 15 amino acids. CDR3 amino acids: CASSQGGRGLSPLHF. Here the CDR3 DNA reads TGTGCCAGCAGCCAAGGAGGCAGGGGGCTTTCACCCCTCCACTTT.

The V gene is TRBV18, the J gene TRBJ2-7; 10 bases agree with TRBD1. The CDR3 length is 18 residues. Germline V lookup: CDR1 KGHSH, CDR2 LQKENI. After removal of 3 bases from V and 2 bases from J, the junction contained 13 bases not matched to a gene. The DNA for the CDR3 is TGTGCCAGCTCACCTAACCCGGGACAGGGGAGAGGGGCCTACGAGCAGTACTTC. This gives the protein CASSPNPGQGRGAYEQYF.

This chain links TRBV19 with TRBJ1-2; 10 positions agree with TRBD1. Germline V CDR1 and CDR2: LNHDA, SQIVND (reference sequence). The trim removed 4 bases at V and 8 bases at J, leaving 7 bases unmatched. This CDR3 contains 14 residues. CDR3 loop: CASSTTGGFEGYTF. As DNA, the CDR3 is TGTGCCAGTAGTACGACAGGGGGCTTCGAAGGCTACACCTTC.